Each of the 31 T cell receptor beta chains below was sequenced from the same sample in a study of T cells in localized non-small cell lung cancer. Sequenced by immunoSEQ multiplex PCR; TCRdb stores in-frame clones only, minus some. The sample has approximately 29,000 clones, 80% to 90% seen once. The sequences come from peripheral blood, collected before any cancer treatment. Receptors originate from an older male donor with stage I lung adenocarcinoma.

This clone was seen once. This chain links TRBV14 with TRBJ2-1; D tentatively fits TRBD1 or TRBD2 (5 bases each). Germline CDR1 reads SGHDN; CDR2 reads FVKESK. This CDR3 region has 16 residues. The V and J ends lost 1 base and 0 bases respectively, with 10 bases between them. CDR3 DNA: TGTGCCAGCAGCCAAGGGTTCGGGACCTCCTACAATGAGCAGTTCTTC. Amino acids: CASSQGFGTSYNEQFF.

The V call is TRBV7-2, the J call TRBJ2-2; no clear D gene. V lost 0 bases and J 4 bases, leaving 9 bases between the germline ends. Per the germline V gene, CDR1 is SGHTA and CDR2 is FQGNSA. CDR3 length: 15 residues. The CDR3 spells CASSLASVSTGELFF. The CDR3 DNA reads as TGTGCCAGCAGCTTAGCGTCGGTTTCCACCGGGGAGCTGTTTTTT.

J is TRBJ1-5 and V is TRBV2; possibly TRBD1 for D (5 bases). V was trimmed by 3 bases and J by 6 bases, leaving 21 bases between them. This CDR3 is built from 17 residues. Germline CDR1 and CDR2: SNHLY and FYNNEI. CDR3 DNA sequence: TGTGCCAGCAGTGATAAGGCAGGGAGAAGGCCTAGTCAGCCCCAGCATTTT. Protein product: CASSDKAGRRPSQPQHF.

The chain uses TRBV6-1 and TRBJ2-2; the D gene is possibly TRBD2 (6 bases). The CDR3 has 12 amino acids. Looked up from germline, CDR1 is MNHNS and CDR2 is SASEGT. With 11 bases removed from V and 11 bases from J, the gap between germline ends came to 18 bases. CDR3 sequence reads: CAYHPVGGELFF. The CDR3 DNA sequence: TGTGCCTACCACCCGGTGGGGGGAGAGCTGTTTTTT.

In its sample, this clone was seen a few times. The chain has TRBV19 and TRBJ2-5, with 10 bases aligning to TRBD2. From germline, CDR1 is LNHDA and CDR2 SQIVND (reference sequence). This CDR3 has 17 amino acids. J was trimmed by 0 bases and V by 1 base; bases with no gene match: 5. Written as DNA, the CDR3 is TGTGCCAGTAGTATAGGAGGCCTAGCGGGGGACCAAGAGACCCAGTACTTC. Translated: CASSIGGLAGDQETQYF.

In this sample, this clone turned up a few times. The chain is built from TRBV5-1 and TRBJ1-6; 7 bases map to TRBD1. This CDR3 contains 13 residues. CDR1 SGHRS and CDR2 YFSETQ come from the germline V gene. V lost 4 bases, J lost 6 bases, and 1 base stayed unmatched. Here the CDR3 DNA reads TGCGCCAGCAGCCGGGACAGTAATTCACCCCTCCACTTT. Translating it yields CASSRDSNSPLHF.

The V call is TRBV28, the J call TRBJ1-5, with D possibly TRBD1 on 6 matching bases. V was clipped by 5 bases and J by 1 base, with 12 bases between them. CDR1 MDHEN and CDR2 SYDVKM come from the germline V gene. The CDR3 runs to 15 residues. The CDR3 bases are TGTGCCAGCAGTCGACAGGAGGGAAGCAATCAGCCCCAGCATTTT. Translation gives CASSRQEGSNQPQHF.

The rearrangement links TRBV6-6 to TRBJ2-1; D gene uncertain. Trimming shortened V by 1 base and J by 5 bases, and 3 bases separated the two germline ends. The CDR3 consists of 12 residues. CDR1 MNHNY and CDR2 SVGAGI come from the germline V gene (reference sequence). The CDR3 is CASSYLDNEQFF. CDR3 in DNA: TGTGCCAGCAGTTACTTGGACAATGAGCAGTTCTTC.

The rearrangement links TRBV28 to TRBJ1-5; 9 bases are shared with TRBD1. Unmatched junction bases numbered 6, after V lost 6 bases and J lost 3 bases. Germline CDR1 and CDR2: MDHEN and SYDVKM. The CDR3 sequence is 15 residues long. The CDR3 loop is CASRYTGGLNQPQHF. The CDR3 bases are TGTGCCAGCAGATATACAGGGGGCCTCAATCAGCCCCAGCATTTT.

The J gene is TRBJ1-5, the V gene TRBV30; tentatively, D is TRBD1 (5 bases). The CDR3 covers 14 residues. Germline loops: CDR1 GTSNPN, CDR2 SVGIG (reference sequence). With 1 base removed from V and 4 bases from J, the gap between germline ends came to 11 bases. The CDR3 DNA sequence: TGTGCCTGGAGTGAAGGACACCCTAATCAGCCCCAGCATTTT. Its protein is CAWSEGHPNQPQHF.

This chain connects TRBV27 to TRBJ1-5, with D tentatively TRBD1 (5 bases). Trimming stripped 5 bases from V and 0 bases from J, with 11 bases between. CDR1 and CDR2 from the germline V gene are MNHEY and SMNVEV (reference sequence). This CDR3 spans 15 amino acids. The CDR3, as DNA: TGTGCCAGCAGTCCGGGACCGACTAGCAATCAGCCCCAGCATTTT. Translation: CASSPGPTSNQPQHF.

This clone was counted once. The chain couples TRBV7-3 to TRBJ1-2; D is possibly TRBD1 (6 bases). Germline values: CDR1 SGHTA, CDR2 FQGTGA. This CDR3 region has 14 residues. Trimming cost V 0 bases and J 6 bases, with 11 bases left between them. CDR3 DNA sequence: TGTGCCAGCAGCTTAACAGTCAGGGGAGATGGCTACACCTTC. It encodes CASSLTVRGDGYTF. Complete variable domain (other parts from reference TRBV7-3 and TRBJ1-2): GAGVSQTPSNKVTEKGKYVELRCDPISGHTALYWYRQSLGQGPEFLIYFQGTGAADDSGLPNDRFFAVRPEGSVSTLKIQRTERGDSAVYLCASSLTVRGDGYTFGSGTRLTVV.

This clone showed up just a few times. V and J are TRBV9 and TRBJ2-1; D is unclear. V was pared by 0 bases and J by 8 bases, with 15 bases between. CDR1 is SGDLS, CDR2 YYNGEE, per germline. The CDR3 extends over 15 amino acids. CDR3 DNA sequence: TGTGCCAGCAGCGTAGGATTCGACCCGTCCCATGAGCAGTTCTTC. Amino acids: CASSVGFDPSHEQFF.

V usage is TRBV6-5 and J usage is TRBJ2-3, with 8 bases identical to TRBD1. Per the germline V gene, CDR1 is MNHEY and CDR2 is SVGAGI. The CDR3 is made up of 14 amino acids. Trimming at V came to 4 bases and at J to 6 bases, leaving 6 bases not matched to a gene. For the CDR3, the DNA is TGTGCCAGCAGTTTAGGACAGGGAGCGGATACGCAGTATTTT. It specifies CASSLGQGADTQYF.

The V and J genes are TRBV18 and TRBJ2-2; no clear D. Per the germline V gene, CDR1 is KGHSH and CDR2 is LQKENI. V was pared by 2 bases and J by 0 bases, with 7 bases between. The CDR3 consists of 15 residues. The CDR3 sequence: CASSPTITNTGELFF. CDR3 bases: TGTGCCAGCTCACCAACCATAACGAACACCGGGGAGCTGTTTTTT.

The V gene is TRBV20-1, the J gene TRBJ1-2; perhaps TRBD1 as D (5 bases). The germline V gene encodes CDR1 DFQATT and CDR2 SNEGSKA (reference sequence). The V gene lost 4 bases and the J gene lost 5 bases, with 8 bases spanning the gap. The CDR3 spans 11 residues. The CDR3 loop reads CSAMQGYGYTF. The CDR3 DNA follows: TGCAGTGCTATGCAGGGTTATGGCTACACCTTC.

Details on this clone: Within the sample, other DNA sequences also encode this same CDR3. The chain is built from TRBV5-1 and TRBJ2-5; D remains unclear. CDR3 size: 11 residues. Per the germline V gene, CDR1 is SGHRS and CDR2 is YFSETQ. The V end was cut by 1 base, the J end by 2 bases, with 0 bases between. The CDR3 region is CASSLQETQYF. The CDR3 coding sequence is TGCGCCAGCAGCTTGCAAGAGACCCAGTACTTC.

This clone has just one count. The chain carries TRBV4-3 and TRBJ1-4; TRBD1 might be the D (5 bases). The CDR3 has 13 amino acids. V was cut by 4 bases and J by 13 bases, with 16 bases left in between. Germline V gene data show CDR1 as LGHNA and CDR2 as YSLEER. For the CDR3, the DNA is TGCGCCAGCAGCCTCACCCGGGGCATGGGACTGTTTTTT. Its translation: CASSLTRGMGLFF.

V is TRBV7-2 and J is TRBJ1-2; possibly TRBD1 for D (5 bases). Between the trimmed V and J ends, which lost 2 bases and 6 bases, there was a span of 13 bases. Looked up from germline, CDR1 is SGHTA and CDR2 is FQGNSA. CDR3 size: 14 residues. For the CDR3, the DNA is TGTGCCAGCAGCTTACGGCAGTCAGGGAATGGCTACACCTTC. This gives the protein CASSLRQSGNGYTF.

This chain links TRBV4-3 with TRBJ1-1, with D perhaps matching TRBD1 (5 bases). V lost 3 bases to trimming and J lost 1 base, with 12 bases between them. The CDR3 length is 15 residues. Germline-derived CDR1 and CDR2 are LGHNA and YSLEER. For the CDR3, the DNA is TGCGCCAGCAGCCAGGGACGAGGCGCGAACACTGAAGCTTTCTTT. Amino acids: CASSQGRGANTEAFF.

CDR3 region: CASNGKKARTEAFF. CDR3 in DNA: TGTGCCAGTAATGGGAAAAAGGCGCGGACTGAAGCTTTCTTT. V gene TRBV19 combines with J gene TRBJ1-1; D unclear. The CDR3 is 14 amino acids. The germline V gene encodes CDR1 LNHDA and CDR2 SQIVND (reference sequence). The V gene lost 7 bases and the J gene lost 5 bases, with 17 bases spanning the gap.

In its sample, this clone was seen once. One end of the junction fails to match germline, which may point to a read error. This rearrangement joins TRBV5-6 to TRBJ1-3; perhaps TRBD1 as D (6 bases). Germline V gene sequence: CDR1 SGHDT, CDR2 YYEEEE. The CDR3 is 15 amino acids. The DNA of the CDR3 is TGTGCCAGCAGCCCCTGGGACATCTCTGGAAACACCATGTATTTT. Translating gives CASSPWDISGNTMYF. Full variable domain (missing parts from reference TRBV5-6 and TRBJ1-3): DAGVTQSPTHLIKTRGQQVTLRCSPKSGHDTVSWYQQALGQGPQFIFQYYEEEERQRGNFPDRFSGHQFPNYSSELNVNALLLGDSALYLCASSPWDISGNTMYFGEGSWLTVV.

This chain connects TRBV19 to TRBJ1-1; no definite D call. The CDR3 is 16 amino acids. Between the trimmed V and J ends, which lost 5 bases and 0 bases, there was a span of 16 bases. The germline V gene has CDR1 LNHDA and CDR2 SQIVND (reference sequence). CDR3 in amino acids: CASSPHPDGLNTEAFF. Here the CDR3 DNA reads TGTGCCAGTAGTCCCCACCCGGACGGTCTGAACACTGAAGCTTTCTTT.

The chain is built from TRBV18 and TRBJ2-3; D is unresolved. This CDR3 comprises 14 residues. Germline CDR1 KGHSH, CDR2 LQKENI. Between the trimmed V and J ends, which lost 2 bases and 4 bases, there was a span of 10 bases. CDR3 region: CASSPTFDSDTQYF. CDR3 nucleotide sequence: TGTGCCAGCTCACCAACATTTGATTCAGATACGCAGTATTTT.

The chain joins TRBV6-1 to TRBJ1-2; D is uncertain. Trimming pared 7 bases from V and 5 bases from J, leaving 17 bases between. The CDR3 is 14 residues long. Germline V gene data show CDR1 as MNHNS and CDR2 as SASEGT. CDR3: CASTPTLDGYGYTF. In DNA form, the CDR3 reads TGTGCCAGCACCCCGACGTTAGATGGGTATGGCTACACCTTC.

V gene TRBV27 combines with J gene TRBJ2-3; D remains unclear. V lost 4 bases, J lost 0 bases, and 8 bases lay in between. Per germline, CDR1 MNHEY and CDR2 SMNVEV (reference sequence). The CDR3 is made up of 14 amino acids. Here the CDR3 DNA reads TGTGCCAGCAGTTCAGCCTTTAGCACAGATACGCAGTATTTT. Translated: CASSSAFSTDTQYF.

V is TRBV7-6 and J is TRBJ2-7; D might be TRBD2 (6 bases). V lost 5 bases, J lost 6 bases, and 17 bases lay in between. CDR1 and CDR2 from the germline V gene are SGHVS and FNYEAQ. The CDR3 sequence is 14 residues long. The CDR3 DNA reads TGTGCCAGCAGCCCCTGGCGGGGCGAGGTCGAGCAGTACTTC. Its translation is CASSPWRGEVEQYF.

J is TRBJ2-3 and V is TRBV5-1, with D unclear. The CDR3 has 15 amino acids. V lost 0 bases and J 0 bases, leaving 8 bases between the germline ends. Per the germline V gene, CDR1 is SGHRS and CDR2 is YFSETQ. CDR3 coding DNA: TGCGCCAGCAGCTTGGAACGGGCGAGCACAGATACGCAGTATTTT. Its protein is CASSLERASTDTQYF.

J is TRBJ1-1 and V is TRBV28; D not resolved. Trimming took off 5 bases at V and 8 bases at J, with 9 bases between the two ends. The CDR3 runs to 11 residues. Germline values: CDR1 MDHEN, CDR2 SYDVKM. The CDR3 here is CASSLLREAFF. The DNA of the CDR3 is TGTGCCAGCAGTCTATTAAGAGAAGCTTTCTTT.

This sequence joins TRBV6-1 and TRBJ1-6; 12 bases align to TRBD1. Germline V gene sequence: CDR1 MNHNS, CDR2 SASEGT. This CDR3 comprises 13 residues. V was clipped by 11 bases and J by 9 bases; unmatched bases: 5. The CDR3 here is CAGDRGQGSPLHF. The CDR3 DNA reads as TGTGCCGGGGACAGGGGGCAGGGTTCACCCCTCCACTTT.

The chain employs TRBV29-1 and TRBJ2-7; maybe TRBD1 (5 bases). This CDR3 has 12 residues. Germline V gene data show CDR1 as SQVTM and CDR2 as ANQGSEA. V lost 4 bases and J lost 6, with 13 bases in between. The CDR3 DNA reads as TGCAGCGTTGCTAGGGGTTGGGGCGAGCAGTACTTC. Amino acid sequence: CSVARGWGEQYF.